These T cell receptor beta chains were read from a single sample in a study of response to subunit inactivated influenza vaccine. TCRdb re-analysed the RT-PCR reads in MiXCR, keeping a single row per CDR3 protein. In the table there are approximately 570,000 distinct CDR3 sequences, 7.5% to 8.5% of which are singletons. The source was PBMCs from blood, collected around 25 months after vaccination. These receptors were taken from a man aged 50-75 years who received an inactivated influenza vaccine. Each CDR3 is given with its conserved first and last residue. Each record gives: V gene, J gene, D gene, clone size, CDR3 DNA, CDR3 protein. D genes are given only for firm matches. The size field is filled for only some rows; it gives once, few, many or a size class.

>TRBV6-1|TRBJ1-1|NA|few
TGTGCCAGCAGTCCCGTATGGGGGTTGGACACTGAAGCTTTCTTT
CASSPVWGLDTEAFF
>TRBV21-1|TRBJ1-4|NA|NA
TGTGCCAGCAGCAGAGTCGAAGCACACCGGGACAGGGGTGCAACTAATGAAAAACTGTTTTTT
CASSRVEAHRDRGATNEKLFF
>TRBV12-3/TRBV12-4|TRBJ2-1|NA|many
TGTGCCAGCAGTCCTAGATTTACCTCTGGGGGGCCGAGATTCTTC
CASSPRFTSGGPRFF
>TRBV7-3|TRBJ2-7|TRBD2|few
TGTGCCAGCAGCTTATATTCGGGACTAGCGGAAAGGCAGTACTTC
CASSLYSGLAERQYF
>TRBV12-3/TRBV12-4|TRBJ1-6|NA|few
TGTGCCAGCAGTCAGGGGTCCGAGAATTCACCCCTCCACTTT
CASSQGSENSPLHF
>TRBV28|TRBJ1-2|NA|few
TGTGCCAGCAGTTATCTAGCTAGCTATGGCTACACCTTC
CASSYLASYGYTF
>TRBV28|TRBJ2-7|NA|few
TGTGCCAGCAGTTCAACGGGACAATTCTACGAGCAGTACTTC
CASSSTGQFYEQYF
>TRBV28|TRBJ2-7|NA|once
TGTGCCACAGGGGCTAGTCCCGAGCAGTACTTC
CATGASPEQYF
>TRBV12-3/TRBV12-4|TRBJ2-3|NA|many
TGTGCCAGCCTGGCTAGTATCGTGACAGATACGCAGTATTTT
CASLASIVTDTQYF
>TRBV20-1|TRBJ2-7|TRBD1|many
TGCAGTGCACCGAACCCTATTGGGACAGGACGTCCCTACGAGCAGTACTTC
CSAPNPIGTGRPYEQYF
>TRBV15|TRBJ2-7|TRBD1|NA
TGTGCCACCAGCACCAGGACAGGGGCGTCCAGAACCTACGAGCAGTACTTC
CATSTRTGASRTYEQYF
>TRBV4-3|TRBJ1-2|NA|NA
TGCGCCAGCAGCCACCACAGGGTTACCGGCTCCTATGGCTACACCTTC
CASSHHRVTGSYGYTF
>TRBV6-2/TRBV6-3|TRBJ2-5|NA|few
TGTGCCAGCAGTTACTCGACCCCCCTTCTACCGAAGGCCCAGTACTTC
CASSYSTPLLPKAQYF
>TRBV7-3|TRBJ2-2|NA|many
TGTGCCAGCAGCTCCCGGACTACGAACACCGGGGAGCTGTTTTTT
CASSSRTTNTGELFF
>TRBV20-1|TRBJ2-5|TRBD2|NA
TGCAGTGCTAGCAGACTAGCGGGAGTTGGGGAGACCCAGTACTTC
CSASRLAGVGETQYF
>TRBV20-1|TRBJ2-3|TRBD2|many
TGCAGTGCTAGAGATTATGAGACTAGCGCCTCAGATACGCAGTATTTT
CSARDYETSASDTQYF
>TRBV30|TRBJ2-1|NA|many
TGTGCCTGGAGCCCAGCAGGTAATGAGCAGTTCTTC
CAWSPAGNEQFF
>TRBV6-2/TRBV6-3|TRBJ2-7|TRBD2|few
TGTGCCAGCACAAGGACTAGCGTCTCCTACGAGCAGTACTTC
CASTRTSVSYEQYF
>TRBV6-4|TRBJ1-2|NA|NA
TGTGCCAGCAGCCCCTCGGACAGAGGGTATGGCTACACCTTC
CASSPSDRGYGYTF
>TRBV28|TRBJ2-7|TRBD1|NA
TGTGCCAGCAGTTCCCCCGGGACAGCGAGCTCCTACGAGCAGTACTTC
CASSSPGTASSYEQYF
>TRBV7-9|TRBJ1-2|TRBD1|many
TGTGCCAGCAGCTTTTCCGGGACAGAGGCAATGAACTATGGCTACACCTTC
CASSFSGTEAMNYGYTF
>TRBV11-2|TRBJ2-4|TRBD2|NA
TGTGCCAGCAGCTCCCAGCGGGGGTTAGGCAAAAACATTCAGTACTTC
CASSSQRGLGKNIQYF
>TRBV15|TRBJ1-5|NA|many
TGTGCCACCAGCAACGCCAGGGTAAATCAGCCCCAGCATTTT
CATSNARVNQPQHF
>TRBV4-2|TRBJ1-6|NA|few
TGTGCCAGCAGCCAAGTAATGCTAAACTCTTCACCCCTCCACTTT
CASSQVMLNSSPLHF
>TRBV4-3|TRBJ2-3|NA|NA
TGCGCCAGCAGCCAAGCGGGGGCCGCCGAGAATACGCAGTATTTT
CASSQAGAAENTQYF
>TRBV18|TRBJ2-1|NA|NA
TGTGCCAGCTCACCGACCCGGCAGCGATTCTCCTACAATGAGCAGTTCTTC
CASSPTRQRFSYNEQFF
>TRBV14|TRBJ2-1|TRBD1|many
TGTGCCAGCAGCGACCTGACAGGGGCCAATGAGCAGTTCTTC
CASSDLTGANEQFF
>TRBV11-3|TRBJ2-2|NA|NA
TGTGCCAGCAGCCAGCAAAGCAGGGGCACCGGGGAGCTGTTTTTT
CASSQQSRGTGELFF
>TRBV2|TRBJ2-5|NA|few
TGTGCCAGCGGACAGTGGGGCGGGGTTGGAGAGACCCAGTACTTC
CASGQWGGVGETQYF
>TRBV10-3|TRBJ2-7|TRBD1|many
TGTGCCATCGGAACAGGGGAGTACGAGCAGTACTTC
CAIGTGEYEQYF
>TRBV6-4|TRBJ1-1|NA|many
TGTGCCAGCAGTGAAACTCCGGGACTCTGGGCTTTCTTT
CASSETPGLWAFF
>TRBV29-1|TRBJ2-3|NA|NA
TGCAGCGTTGATGGGAGCGGCACGCGGGGTACGCAGTATTTT
CSVDGSGTRGTQYF
>TRBV20-1|TRBJ2-3|TRBD2|NA
TGCAGTGCTAGTACGACTAGCTCTTTCACAGATACGCAGTATTTT
CSASTTSSFTDTQYF
>TRBV5-1|TRBJ2-7|NA|NA
TGCGCCAGCAGCCATGGGGCCTACGAGCAGTACTTC
CASSHGAYEQYF
>TRBV28|TRBJ2-1|TRBD2|few
TGTGCCAGCAGTTGGCTAGCGGGAGCCACTAGGAGCGATGAGCAGTTCTTC
CASSWLAGATRSDEQFF
>TRBV12-3/TRBV12-4|TRBJ2-7|TRBD2|few
TGTGCCAGCAGTCCACTAGCGGGAGGATGGGGCGAGCAGTACTTC
CASSPLAGGWGEQYF
>TRBV20-1|TRBJ1-1|NA|many
TGCAGTGCCGCCCAATCCCGGCGGGACACTGAAGCTTTCTTT
CSAAQSRRDTEAFF
>TRBV7-9|TRBJ2-1|NA|few
TGTGCCAGCATGCACGGCTCCTACAATGAGCAGTTCTTC
CASMHGSYNEQFF